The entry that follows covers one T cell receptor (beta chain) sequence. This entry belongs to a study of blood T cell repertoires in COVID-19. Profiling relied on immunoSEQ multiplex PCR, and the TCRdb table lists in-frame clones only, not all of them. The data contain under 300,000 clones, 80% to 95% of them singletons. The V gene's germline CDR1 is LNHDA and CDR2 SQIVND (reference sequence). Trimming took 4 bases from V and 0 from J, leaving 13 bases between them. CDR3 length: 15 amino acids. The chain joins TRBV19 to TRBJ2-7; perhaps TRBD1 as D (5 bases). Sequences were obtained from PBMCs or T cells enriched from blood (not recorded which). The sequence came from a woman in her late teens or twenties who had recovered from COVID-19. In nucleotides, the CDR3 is TGTGCCAGTAGTAGTGGTCAGGGCGTCTCCTACGAGCAGTACTTC. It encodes CASSSGQGVSYEQYF.